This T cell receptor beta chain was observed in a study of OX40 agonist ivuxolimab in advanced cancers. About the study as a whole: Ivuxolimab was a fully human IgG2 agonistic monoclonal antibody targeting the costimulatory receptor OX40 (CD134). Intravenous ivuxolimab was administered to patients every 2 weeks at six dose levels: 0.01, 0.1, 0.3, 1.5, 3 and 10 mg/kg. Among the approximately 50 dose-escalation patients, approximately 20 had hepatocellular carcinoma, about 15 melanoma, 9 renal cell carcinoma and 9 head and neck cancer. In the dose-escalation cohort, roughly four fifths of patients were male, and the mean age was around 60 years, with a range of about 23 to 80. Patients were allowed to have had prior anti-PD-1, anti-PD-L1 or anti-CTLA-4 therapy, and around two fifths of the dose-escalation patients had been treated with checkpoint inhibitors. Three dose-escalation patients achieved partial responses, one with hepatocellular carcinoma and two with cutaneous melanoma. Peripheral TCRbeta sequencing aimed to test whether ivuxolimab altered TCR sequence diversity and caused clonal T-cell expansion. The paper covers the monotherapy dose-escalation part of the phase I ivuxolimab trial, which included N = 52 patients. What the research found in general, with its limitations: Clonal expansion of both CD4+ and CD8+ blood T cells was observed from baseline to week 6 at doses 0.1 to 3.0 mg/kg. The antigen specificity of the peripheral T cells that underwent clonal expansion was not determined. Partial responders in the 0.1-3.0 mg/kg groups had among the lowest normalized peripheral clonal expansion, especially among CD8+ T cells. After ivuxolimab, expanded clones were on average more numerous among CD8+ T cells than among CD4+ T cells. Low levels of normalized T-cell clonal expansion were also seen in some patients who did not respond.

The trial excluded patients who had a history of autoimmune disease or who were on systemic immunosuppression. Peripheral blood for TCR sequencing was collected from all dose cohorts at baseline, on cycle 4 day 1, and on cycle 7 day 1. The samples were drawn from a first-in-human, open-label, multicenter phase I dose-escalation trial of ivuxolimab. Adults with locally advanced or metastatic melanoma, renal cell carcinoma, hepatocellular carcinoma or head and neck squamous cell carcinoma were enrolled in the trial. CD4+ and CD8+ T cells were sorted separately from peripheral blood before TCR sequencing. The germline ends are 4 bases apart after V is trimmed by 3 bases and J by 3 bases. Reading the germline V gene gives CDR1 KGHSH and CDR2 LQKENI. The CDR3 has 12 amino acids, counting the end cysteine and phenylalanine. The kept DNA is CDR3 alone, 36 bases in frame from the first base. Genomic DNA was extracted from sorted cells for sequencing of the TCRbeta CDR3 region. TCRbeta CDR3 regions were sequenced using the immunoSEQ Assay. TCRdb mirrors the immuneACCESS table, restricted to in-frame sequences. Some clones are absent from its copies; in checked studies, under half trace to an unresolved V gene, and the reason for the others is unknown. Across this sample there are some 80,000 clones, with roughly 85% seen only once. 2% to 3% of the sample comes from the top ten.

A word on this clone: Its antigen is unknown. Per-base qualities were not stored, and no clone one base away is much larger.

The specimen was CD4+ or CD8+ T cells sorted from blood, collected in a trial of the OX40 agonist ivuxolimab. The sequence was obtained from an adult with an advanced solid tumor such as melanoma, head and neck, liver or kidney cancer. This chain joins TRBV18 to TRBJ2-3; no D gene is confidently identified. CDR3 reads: CASSPTTDTQYF. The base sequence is TGTGCCAGCTCACCTACAACAGATACGCAGTATTTT. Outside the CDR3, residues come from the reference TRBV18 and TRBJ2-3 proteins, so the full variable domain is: NAGVMQNPRHLVRRRGQEARLRCSPMKGHSHVYWYRQLPEEGLKFMVYLQKENIIDESGMPKERFSAEFPKEGPSILRIQQVVRGDSAAYFCASSPTTDTQYFGPGTRLTVL.